The rows below give T cell receptor beta chains drawn from one sample of a study of blood T cell repertoires in COVID-19. Here immunoSEQ multiplex PCR was the method, and the copy in TCRdb shows in-frame clones only, minus some. In the table there are roughly 190,000 clones, 80% of which are singletons. Input material: peripheral blood. Receptors were obtained from a man between 60 and 75 years old with acute or convalescent COVID-19. The CDR3 runs from the conserved cysteine through the conserved F or W. Fields, in order: clone size, D gene, J gene, V gene, CDR3 DNA, CDR3 protein. The D gene is left open where the match is weak. Clone size appears in some rows only: once, few, many, or a class for an expanded clone.

-	-	TRBJ2-1	TRBV2	TGTGCCAGCAGTTACGCCGGGAGCGGAATTATCAATGAGCAGTTCTTC	CASSYAGSGIINEQFF
-	-	TRBJ2-2	TRBV10-1	TGCGCCAGCAGTAACAGGACCTACACCGGGGAGCTGTTTTTT	CASSNRTYTGELFF
-	-	TRBJ1-4	TRBV6-6	TGTGCCAGCAGTTCCGACCGGGGGGCTAATGAAAAACTGTTTTTT	CASSSDRGANEKLFF
-	TRBD2	TRBJ2-7	TRBV6-4	TGTGCCAGCAGTGACTCGGGGGGGACTTTCCCCCACGAGCAGTACTTC	CASSDSGGTFPHEQYF
-	TRBD2	TRBJ2-7	TRBV19	TGTGCCAGTAGTAGCTCAACCGCGGGGGTGTTCTCCTACGAGCAGTACTTC	CASSSSTAGVFSYEQYF
-	-	TRBJ1-6	TRBV3-1/TRBV3-2	TGTGCCAGCAGCCAAGTTAGTAACAGGCGTTCACCCCTCCACTTT	CASSQVSNRRSPLHF
-	-	TRBJ2-3	TRBV10-3	TGTGCCATCAGTACGAATCGGGCCCAGGGGCAGTATTTT	CAISTNRAQGQYF
-	-	TRBJ2-4	TRBV20-1	TGCAGTGGAGACATTCAGTACTTC	CSGDIQYF
-	-	TRBJ1-5	TRBV21-1	TGTGCCACCCCACCGCCCGGGACACCTTATCAGCCCCAGCATTTT	CATPPPGTPYQPQHF
-	-	TRBJ2-4	TRBV2	TGTGCCAGCAGTGTCCGGGGGGCCGTAAACATTCAGTACTTC	CASSVRGAVNIQYF
-	TRBD2	TRBJ2-1	TRBV2	TGTGCCAGCAGCTCTCCCTCGGGCGGGGGGAGCTTCGAGCAGTTCTTC	CASSSPSGGGSFEQFF
-	-	TRBJ2-7	TRBV2	TGTGCCAGCAGGAACAGACTATACGAGCAGTACTTC	CASRNRLYEQYF
-	-	TRBJ2-5	TRBV6-5	TGTGCCAGCAGTTACCTCTTGGGGGGTCAAGAGACCCAGTACTTC	CASSYLLGGQETQYF
-	TRBD2	TRBJ2-2	TRBV3-1/TRBV3-2	TGTGCCAGCAGCCAAAGACTAGCGGGGGATCCCGCCGGGGAGCTGTTTTTT	CASSQRLAGDPAGELFF
-	TRBD1	TRBJ2-2	TRBV5-1	TGCGCCAGCAGCCCGGGGGACAGGGACACCGGGGAGCTGTTTTTT	CASSPGDRDTGELFF
-	TRBD1	TRBJ2-1	TRBV9	TGTGCCAGCAGCGCCGGGACAGGGAGGGATGAGCAGTTCTTC	CASSAGTGRDEQFF
-	TRBD2	TRBJ2-3	TRBV19	TGTGCCAGCCGACTAGTGGGAGGGGATACGCAGTATTTT	CASRLVGGDTQYF
-	TRBD1	TRBJ1-1	TRBV7-6	TGTGCCAGCAGCTTCCAGGGGGCAGGGGGCACTGAAGCTTTCTTT	CASSFQGAGGTEAFF
few	-	TRBJ1-2	TRBV12-3/TRBV12-4	TGTGCCAGCATCCCAGGGGTAGGGAATGGCTACACCTTC	CASIPGVGNGYTF
many	TRBD1	TRBJ1-2	TRBV4-2	TGTGCCAGCAGCCAAGTGTTCGACAGGGGCTATGGCTACACCTTC	CASSQVFDRGYGYTF
-	-	TRBJ2-7	TRBV15	TGTGCCACCAGCAGAGAACTGGGAGGACCTACCTACGAGCAGTACTTC	CATSRELGGPTYEQYF
-	TRBD2	TRBJ2-5	TRBV30	TGTGCCTGGAGTGTACGCGGTCGGGGGGCCCAGTACTTC	CAWSVRGRGAQYF
-	TRBD1	TRBJ2-7	TRBV6-2/TRBV6-3	TGTGCCAGCAGCTCTTCCCTTTGGGACAGGGGATCCTACGAGCAGTACTTC	CASSSSLWDRGSYEQYF
-	-	TRBJ2-5	TRBV5-5	TGTGCCAGCAGCACAGGGCCTCTCCAAGAGACCCAGTACTTC	CASSTGPLQETQYF
-	-	TRBJ1-2	TRBV6-2/TRBV6-3	TGTGCCAGCAGCGGACAGAACTATGGCTACACCTTC	CASSGQNYGYTF
-	-	TRBJ1-5	TRBV4-2	TGTGCCAGCAGCCAAGACGGGGAGCCCAATCAGCCCCAGCATTTT	CASSQDGEPNQPQHF
-	TRBD1	TRBJ2-1	TRBV27	TGTGCCAGCAGTTTGTCCCCGACAGGGGACAATGAGCAGTTCTTC	CASSLSPTGDNEQFF
-	TRBD1	TRBJ2-2	TRBV5-1	TGCGCCAGCAGCGGGACAGGGACCGGGGAGCTGTTTTTT	CASSGTGTGELFF
-	TRBD1	TRBJ2-7	TRBV25-1	TGTGCCAGCAGTGAAAGGCAGGGGGTAAAGCACGAGCAGTACTTC	CASSERQGVKHEQYF
-	TRBD1	TRBJ2-2	TRBV6-2/TRBV6-3	TGTGCCAGCAGCCTTTTACAGGGGGTCACCGGGGAGCTGTTTTTT	CASSLLQGVTGELFF
once	TRBD1	TRBJ2-6	TRBV27	TGTGCCAGCAGTTTATCAGGACAGGGCTCTGGGGCCAACGTCCTGACTTTC	CASSLSGQGSGANVLTF
-	TRBD1	TRBJ2-3	TRBV3-1/TRBV3-2	TGTGCCAGCAGCCTCCGGACAGGGTCAGATACGCAGTATTTT	CASSLRTGSDTQYF
-	-	TRBJ1-6	TRBV9	TGTGCCAGCAGCTCTACCTCAGGGGCCTTCAATTCACCCCTCCACTTT	CASSSTSGAFNSPLHF
-	-	TRBJ2-5	TRBV4-1	TGCGCCAGCAGCCCAGGAGGGGGGGTAGAGACCCAGTACTTC	CASSPGGGVETQYF
many	TRBD2	TRBJ2-3	TRBV7-9	TGTGCCAGCAGCTTCTCTAGCGGGGATGATTTAGATACGCAGTATTTT	CASSFSSGDDLDTQYF
-	TRBD2	TRBJ2-1	TRBV4-1	TGCGCCAGCAGCCAGGCCGACCAGCGGGGGAAGCAGTTCTTC	CASSQADQRGKQFF
-	TRBD2	TRBJ2-1	TRBV29-1	TGCAGCGTTGAAGATCCTACTAGCGGGGTTACGTATGAGCAGTTCTTC	CSVEDPTSGVTYEQFF
few	-	TRBJ1-6	TRBV7-9	TGTGCCAGCAGCTCCGGACAGATACCGGATTCACCCCTCCACTTT	CASSSGQIPDSPLHF
-	-	TRBJ2-7	TRBV5-4	TGTGCCAGCAGCACCACAGCAGTAGAGCAGTACTTC	CASSTTAVEQYF
few	-	TRBJ2-3	TRBV15	TGTGCCACCAGGCAAGAGTCTGGACTATCCCCAACAGATACGCAGTATTTT	CATRQESGLSPTDTQYF
-	-	TRBJ1-5	TRBV7-2	TGTGCCAGCAGCTTACTTAGCAATCAGCCCCAGCATTTT	CASSLLSNQPQHF
-	-	TRBJ2-7	TRBV14	TGTGCCAGCAGCCGTTCGACTAGGGAAGTCTACGAGCAGTACTTC	CASSRSTREVYEQYF
-	TRBD1	TRBJ2-1	TRBV10-3	TGTGCCATCAGGGGACAGATGGATGAGCAGTTCTTC	CAIRGQMDEQFF
-	TRBD2	TRBJ2-3	TRBV7-2	TGTGCCAGCAGACCTGGACTAGCGGGGGGGTCGGCCCGGCAGGGTACGCAGTATTTT	CASRPGLAGGSARQGTQYF